These 19 T cell receptor beta chains were all obtained from the same sample, sequenced in a study of blood T cells in healthy people across ages. Combining a sample-barcoded 5' primer with a J-beta primer mix, a second PCR ran for about 7 to 11 cycles. TCRdb re-analysed the 5' RACE reads in MiXCR, keeping a single row per CDR3 protein. The sample contains roughly 680,000 distinct CDR3 sequences, roughly half of which appear only once. Sequenced input: blood. These receptors all come from a woman at least 80 years old in good health.

The chain joins TRBV6-5 to TRBJ2-7, with D uncertain. This CDR3 is built from 14 residues. CDR1 and CDR2 from the germline V gene are MNHEY and SVGAGI. Trimming took off 4 bases at V and 0 bases at J, with 10 bases between the two ends. This CDR3 reads CASSSYTSSYEQYF. As DNA, the CDR3 is TGTGCCAGCAGTTCCTACACGAGCTCCTACGAGCAGTACTTC.

The chain joins TRBV20-1 to TRBJ2-7; D is tentatively TRBD1 or TRBD2 (6 bases each). Gene TRBJ2-5 matches the end of the DNA better, so the J call may be wrong. Germline CDR1 reads DFQATT; CDR2 reads SNEGSKA (reference sequence). The CDR3 consists of 14 residues. The CDR3 loop is CSARDSRGGKTQYF. CDR3 coding DNA: TGCAGTGCTAGAGATAGCAGGGGCGGGAAGACCCAGTACTTC.

The chain carries TRBV2 and TRBJ2-3, with D uncertain. The V end was cut by 7 bases, the J end by 2 bases, with 16 bases between. The V gene's germline CDR1 is SNHLY and CDR2 FYNNEI. This CDR3 spans 15 amino acids. CDR3 sequence (DNA): TGTGCCAGCAATCGATTGGCCTCCTACACAGATACGCAGTATTTT. It codes for CASNRLASYTDTQYF.

This clonotype occurred many times. This sequence joins TRBV11-2 and TRBJ1-2, with D possibly being TRBD1 (5 bases). Germline CDR1 SGHAT, CDR2 FQNNGV. This CDR3 spans 14 amino acids. Trimming left V 3 bases short and J 5 bases short, with 13 bases between. The DNA of the CDR3 is TGTGCCAGCAGCTTCGCGGGGGGACCTTATGGCTACACCTTC. Its translation: CASSFAGGPYGYTF.

This clonotype was found a few times. The chain uses TRBV7-2 and TRBJ2-7; 8 bases map to TRBD1. CDR3 length: 18 amino acids. The V gene end was trimmed by 4 bases and the J gene end by 2 bases; junction bases not matched to a gene: 16. The germline gives CDR1 SGHTA, CDR2 FQGNSA. The chain's CDR3 is CASSSKDRAVTNAYEQYF. For the CDR3, the DNA is TGTGCCAGCAGCTCAAAGGACAGGGCCGTAACTAACGCCTACGAGCAGTACTTC.

The sample holds a few counts of this clonotype. CDR3 DNA sequence: TGTGCCAGCAGCAGGAATGGGGGTGAAAAACTGTTTTTT. Translation: CASSRNGGEKLFF. This chain connects TRBV3-1 to TRBJ1-4; a weak D match, TRBD1 (5 bases). This CDR3 has 13 amino acids. The ends were cut back, 5 bases at V and 7 bases at J, with 11 bases in the middle. CDR1 and CDR2 from the germline V gene are LGHDT and YNNKEL (reference sequence).

The sample holds many counts of this clonotype. V and J are TRBV12-3 or TRBV12-4 and TRBJ2-4; D might be TRBD1 (5 bases). The CDR3 contains 16 residues. The germline V and J ends were trimmed by 5 bases and 7 bases, with 21 bases remaining between them. CDR3 in DNA: TGTGCCAGCAGTCCTGCGGCTCTAACTCCAGGGAACATTCAGTACTTC. It encodes CASSPAALTPGNIQYF.

This clonotype was seen a few times. The rearrangement joins TRBV12-3 or TRBV12-4 to TRBJ2-3; tentative D call: TRBD1 (6 bases). V was shortened by 4 bases and J by 3 bases, with 20 bases between the two germline ends. The CDR3 contains 17 residues. CDR3 nucleotide sequence: TGTGCCAGCAGTTCCCGCGGGTCTGGGGGCACGACAGATACGCAGTATTTT. Protein: CASSSRGSGGTTDTQYF.

This chain links TRBV10-1 with TRBJ2-1; D is possibly TRBD2 (6 bases). V gave up 0 bases and J gave up 13 bases, with 10 bases separating them. The V gene's germline CDR1 is WNHNN and CDR2 SYGVQD (reference sequence). The CDR3 is 12 amino acids. The CDR3 reads CASSESGGTQFF. The CDR3 DNA reads as TGCGCCAGCAGTGAGTCCGGAGGGACCCAGTTCTTC.

This clonotype was found once. The chain combines TRBV10-2 with TRBJ2-4; D is uncertain. In germline, CDR1 is WSHSY, CDR2 SAAADI. V was cut by 3 bases and J by 3 bases, with 12 bases left in between. The CDR3 covers 15 residues. This CDR3 reads CASSDSGIVKNIQYF. As DNA, the CDR3 is TGCGCCAGCAGTGATTCTGGGATTGTCAAAAACATTCAGTACTTC.

The table lists this clonotype with a few counts. The J gene is TRBJ2-6, the V gene TRBV14, with 11 bases identical to TRBD2. With V trimmed by 3 bases and J by 0 bases, 4 bases remained unmatched. In germline, CDR1 is SGHDN, CDR2 FVKESK. This CDR3 contains 18 residues. The CDR3 spells CASSQLAGGCSGANVLTF. The CDR3 region has the DNA TGTGCCAGCAGCCAGCTAGCGGGAGGATGCTCTGGGGCCAACGTCCTGACTTTC.

This clonotype was seen once. A read error may explain this, as a much larger clone is one base away. The V gene is TRBV7-2, the J gene TRBJ2-5, with a possible D match to TRBD1 (5 bases). CDR3 length: 11 amino acids. Trimming removed 6 bases at V and 12 bases at J, with 14 bases between. Germline V gene data show CDR1 as SGHTA and CDR2 as FQGNSA. The CDR3 here is CASRVTGKEYF. CDR3 DNA: TGTGCCAGCAGAGTCACAGGAAAGGAGTACTTC.

This clonotype has a handful of counts. The chain employs TRBV7-2 and TRBJ1-1; D is undetermined. The V gene's germline CDR1 is SGHTA and CDR2 FQGNSA. The CDR3 has 13 residues. Trimming stripped 1 base from V and 4 bases from J, with 7 bases between. The CDR3 bases are TGTGCCAGCAGCTTAGATCCTAGCACTGAAGCTTTCTTT. This codes for CASSLDPSTEAFF.

This clonotype was observed at least ten times. The V call is TRBV5-1, the J call TRBJ1-4, with D perhaps matching TRBD1 (5 bases). This CDR3 region has 15 residues. Between the trimmed V and J ends, which lost 4 bases and 5 bases, there was a span of 15 bases. Looked up from germline, CDR1 is SGHRS and CDR2 is YFSETQ. The CDR3 here is CASSPAGTENEKLFF. The CDR3 DNA reads as TGCGCCAGCAGCCCAGCCGGGACGGAGAATGAAAAACTGTTTTTT.

V is TRBV12-3 or TRBV12-4 and J is TRBJ2-7, with 8 bases lining up with TRBD2. The V and J ends lost 3 bases and 0 bases, in that order; junction bases with no gene match: 4. The CDR3 sequence is 15 residues long. The CDR3 DNA reads as TGTGCCAGCAGTTTTGTAGCGGGGAGCTCCTACGAGCAGTACTTC. It specifies CASSFVAGSSYEQYF.

The chain recombines TRBV4-1 with TRBJ2-1; no clear D. Germline V CDR1 and CDR2: MGHRA, YSYEKL. V lost 0 bases and J lost 5, with 8 bases in between. The CDR3 loop spans 14 amino acids. CDR3 nucleotides: TGCGCCAGCAGCCAAGACCTACTAAACAATGAGCAGTTCTTC. This encodes CASSQDLLNNEQFF.

Only one count was recorded for this clonotype. V usage is TRBV29-1 and J usage is TRBJ2-4, with a possible D match to TRBD2 (6 bases). Germline V gene sequence: CDR1 SQVTM, CDR2 ANQGSEA. This CDR3 has 14 residues. The V end lost 5 bases, the J end lost 16 bases, and 27 bases lay between the germline ends. CDR3: CSVRGAITGETHYF. For the CDR3, the DNA is TGCAGCGTTCGTGGAGCCATTACGGGAGAGACCCACTACTTC.

The chain joins TRBV27 to TRBJ2-3; no definite D call. Germline V gene sequence: CDR1 MNHEY, CDR2 SMNVEV (reference sequence). Trimming removed 6 bases from V and 0 bases from J, with 10 bases in between. The length of the CDR3 is 14 residues. The CDR3 here is CASRTSPSTDTQYF. The CDR3 nucleotides are TGTGCCAGCAGAACCTCCCCTAGCACAGATACGCAGTATTTT.

A few counts support this clonotype. DNA for the CDR3: TGTGCCATCACCTTTTTGACTAGACCCGGGGAGCTGTTTTTT. It is translated as CAITFLTRPGELFF. The chain joins TRBV10-3 to TRBJ2-2, with D maybe TRBD2 (6 bases). Germline CDR1 is ENHRY and CDR2 is SYGVKD. CDR3 size: 14 residues. Trimming stripped 7 bases from V and 6 bases from J, with 15 bases between.